One sample yielded the 17 T cell receptor beta chains listed below, sequenced in a study of blood T cell repertoires in COVID-19. This table comes from immunoSEQ multiplex PCR, and its TCRdb copy is limited to in-frame clones, with some not included. This sample yields roughly 450,000 clones, of which about 92% are seen a single time; less than 0.75% belongs to the top ten. Material: PBMCs or T cells enriched from blood (not recorded which). The source of these receptors is a young man who had recovered from COVID-19.

The chain links TRBV10-3 to TRBJ1-5; perhaps TRBD1 as D (6 bases). V lost 4 bases and J 3 bases, leaving 13 bases between the germline ends. Germline lookup yields CDR1 ENHRY and CDR2 SYGVKD. The CDR3 has 15 amino acids. The CDR3 spells CAISGSTGSNQPQHF. The CDR3 nucleotides are TGTGCCATCAGTGGGTCGACAGGTTCCAATCAGCCCCAGCATTTT.

The chain combines TRBV7-2 with TRBJ1-2, with 7 nucleotides matching TRBD1. CDR1 and CDR2 from the germline V gene are SGHTA and FQGNSA. With V trimmed by 6 bases and J by 4 bases, 8 bases remained unmatched. This CDR3 is 14 amino acids long. The CDR3 loop reads CASSRGTVAYGYTF. DNA for the CDR3: TGTGCCAGCAGTCGCGGGACAGTGGCCTATGGCTACACCTTC.

This clone was detected only a few times. V gene TRBV6-1 combines with J gene TRBJ1-4, with D possibly matching TRBD1 (6 bases). The length of the CDR3 is 15 residues. Trimming cost V 1 base and J 7 bases, with 13 bases left between them. Germline V gives CDR1 MNHNS, CDR2 SASEGT. The CDR3 DNA follows: TGTGCCAGCAGTGAAGATCGGGGGGCGAGTGAAAAACTGTTTTTT. It translates to CASSEDRGASEKLFF.

The genes are TRBV6-5 and TRBJ1-4, with a weak D call TRBD1 (6 bases). The CDR3 consists of 12 residues. Per the germline V gene, CDR1 is MNHEY and CDR2 is SVGAGI. The V end lost 6 bases, the J end lost 14 bases, and 16 bases lay between the germline ends. The CDR3 here is CASSLSPRGLFF. DNA for the CDR3: TGTGCCAGCAGCCTTTCTCCCAGGGGTCTGTTTTTT.

This clone was detected a few times. The chain links TRBV3-1 (or the pseudogene TRBV3-2) to TRBJ1-1; D unresolved. This CDR3 has 13 residues. V lost 2 bases and J lost 0, with 4 bases in between. Per germline, CDR1 LGHDT and CDR2 YNNKEL (reference sequence). The CDR3 DNA follows: TGTGCCAGCAGCCAATTCATGAACACTGAAGCTTTCTTT. Its protein is CASSQFMNTEAFF.

The rearrangement links TRBV2 to TRBJ1-1; D gene ambiguous. Trimming took 0 bases from V and 6 from J, leaving 8 bases between them. CDR1 is SNHLY, CDR2 FYNNEI, per germline. This CDR3 is 13 amino acids long. This CDR3 is CASSEALRAEAFF. CDR3 DNA sequence: TGTGCCAGCAGTGAAGCCCTGCGGGCTGAAGCTTTCTTT.

This sequence joins TRBV29-1 and TRBJ2-3; TRBD2 matches at 10 bases. CDR3 size: 14 residues. The germline V gene encodes CDR1 SQVTM and CDR2 ANQGSEA. V trimming: 8 bases; J trimming: 3 bases; junction bases outside the gene matches: 8. As DNA, the CDR3 is TGCAGCACGCGACTAGCGGGCCCTACAGATACGCAGTATTTT. It is translated as CSTRLAGPTDTQYF.

This rearrangement joins TRBV6-5 to TRBJ1-2, with D hard to call. CDR1 is MNHEY and CDR2 is SVGAGI in the germline V gene. V shed 10 bases and J shed 6 bases, with 15 bases lying between them. This CDR3 has 12 residues. CDR3 coding DNA: TGTGCCACCTCGCGGGCCGCCAATGGCTACACCTTC. Translating it yields CATSRAANGYTF.

J is TRBJ2-7 and V is TRBV4-2; possible D gene TRBD2, 6 bases. Trimming removed 4 bases from V and 6 bases from J, with 13 bases in between. The CDR3 has 13 amino acids. Germline V gene data show CDR1 as LGHNA and CDR2 as YNFKEQ. The CDR3 DNA follows: TGTGCCAGCAGCCTAATCGGGGGTTCCGAGCAGTACTTC. This sequence encodes CASSLIGGSEQYF.

The DNA of the CDR3 is TGTGCCACTAGAAGGACTAGCGGGAGCCCCGAGCAGTACTTC. Encoded protein: CATRRTSGSPEQYF. The chain recombines TRBV28 with TRBJ2-7, with TRBD2 identical over 13 bases. Germline lookup yields CDR1 MDHEN and CDR2 SYDVKM. The CDR3 is made up of 14 amino acids. Trimming took 10 bases from V and 6 from J; bases not matched to a gene: 9.

The chain recombines TRBV7-9 with TRBJ1-1, with D tentatively TRBD1 (6 bases). V was shortened by 4 bases and J by 4 bases, with 10 bases between the two germline ends. The CDR3 extends over 13 amino acids. Germline assignment: CDR1 SEHNR and CDR2 FQNEAQ (reference sequence). The CDR3 spells CASSYTGFTEAFF. For the CDR3, the DNA is TGTGCCAGCAGCTACACAGGGTTCACTGAAGCTTTCTTT. The complete variable domain, with remaining parts taken from reference TRBV7-9 and TRBJ1-1, reads DTGVSQNPRHKITKRGQNVTFRCDPISEHNRLYWYRQTLGQGPEFLTYFQNEAQLEKSRLLSDRFSAERPKGSFSTLEIQRTEQGDSAMYLCASSYTGFTEAFFGQGTRLTVV.

This chain uses TRBV19 with TRBJ2-5; D is possibly TRBD1 (6 bases). V shed 5 bases and J shed 3 bases, with 16 bases lying between them. Germline V gene sequence: CDR1 LNHDA, CDR2 SQIVND (reference sequence). The CDR3 covers 15 residues. Here the CDR3 reads CASSSETGFKETQYF. The CDR3 coding sequence is TGTGCCAGTAGTTCCGAGACAGGTTTCAAAGAGACCCAGTACTTC. Filled out from reference TRBV19 and TRBJ2-5, the complete variable domain reads DGGITQSPKYLFRKEGQNVTLSCEQNLNHDAMYWYRQDPGQGLRLIYYSQIVNDFQKGDIAEGYSVSREKKESFPLTVTSAQKNPTAFYLCASSSETGFKETQYFGPGTRLLVL.

J is TRBJ1-4 and V is TRBV10-3; a possible D gene is TRBD1 (5 bases). The CDR3 sequence is 14 residues long. V shed 3 bases and J shed 5 bases, with 10 bases lying between them. Germline loops: CDR1 ENHRY, CDR2 SYGVKD. Here the CDR3 reads CAISEVGGNEKLFF. In DNA, the CDR3 is TGTGCCATCAGTGAAGTGGGGGGAAATGAAAAACTGTTTTTT.

V usage is TRBV6-1 and J usage is TRBJ2-3, with TRBD2 matching over 11 bases. The CDR3 extends over 17 amino acids. The germline V gene has CDR1 MNHNS and CDR2 SASEGT. Trimming at V came to 3 bases and at J to 3 bases, leaving 8 bases not matched to a gene. CDR3 in amino acids: CASSDMASGRWTDTQYF. The CDR3 bases are TGTGCCAGCAGTGATATGGCTAGCGGGAGGTGGACAGATACGCAGTATTTT.

The rearrangement joins TRBV6-5 to TRBJ2-2; TRBD2 aligns across 8 bases. This CDR3 region has 12 residues. Germline V gene data show CDR1 as MNHEY and CDR2 as SVGAGI. V was pared by 8 bases and J by 5 bases, with 1 base of the junction left unmatched. CDR3 coding DNA: TGTGCCAGCGTAGCGGGGACCGGGGAGCTGTTTTTT. Protein product: CASVAGTGELFF.

V usage is TRBV24-1 and J usage is TRBJ2-1; D ambiguous. CDR1 and CDR2 from the germline V gene are KGHDR and SFDVKD. This CDR3 is 13 amino acids long. V was cut by 6 bases and J by 6 bases, with 11 bases left in between. CDR3 DNA sequence: TGTGCCACCAGTCTCTATCCTCCCAATGAGCAGTTCTTC. Residues: CATSLYPPNEQFF.

The chain is built from TRBV5-1 and TRBJ2-7; a possible D gene is TRBD1 (5 bases). The ends were cut back, 0 bases at V and 6 bases at J, with 19 bases in the middle. The germline CDR1 and CDR2 sequences are SGHRS and YFSETQ. The CDR3 has 16 amino acids. DNA for the CDR3: TGCGCCAGCAGCTTGGCAGCCCAGGGCCGGGTCGCCGAGCAGTACTTC. This sequence encodes CASSLAAQGRVAEQYF.